At least ten counts were recorded for the clone carrying this T cell receptor (beta chain). TCRdb itself ran the reads through MiXCR, one entry per CDR3 protein. The sample has 80,000 to 100,000 distinct CDR3 sequences; roughly 31% are singletons. The data originate from a study of type 1 regulatory T cells. Study at large: T-allo10 is an in vitro-generated, Tr1-enriched CD4 T cell product specific for alloantigen.

The germline gives CDR1 MNHEY, CDR2 SVGEGT. Trimming at V came to 4 bases and at J to 6 bases, leaving 8 bases not matched to a gene. The CDR3 is 15 amino acids. This clonotype originated in a human donor in good health. The rearrangement links TRBV6-2 or TRBV6-3 to TRBJ1-1; 10 bases match TRBD1. Sequencing was done on a sample of CD4+ T cells, either the whole sample or a sorted fraction (not recorded which). The CDR3, as DNA: TGTGCCAGCAGTTCGACCGGGACAGGGGCGCCTGAAGCTTTCTTT. Translating gives CASSSTGTGAPEAFF.